One TCR beta chain is described in this entry. Its target is not known. These data come from a study of T cell responses to AZD1222 COVID-19 vaccine. Findings and limits, study-wide: Repertoire samples came only from after the peak T cell response.

Sequenced by immunoSEQ multiplex PCR; TCRdb stores in-frame clones only, minus some. The sample holds about 150,000 clones, less than 95% seen once. Per the germline V gene, CDR1 is LNHNV and CDR2 is YYDKDF (reference sequence). The V and J ends lost 5 bases and 5 bases, in that order; junction bases with no gene match: 7. The CDR3 is 15 residues long. The sample was peripheral blood, taken on day 0 of AZD1222 vaccination. The chain links TRBV15 to TRBJ1-2, with TRBD1 identical over 11 bases. The source is an adult in good health. The CDR3 protein is CATSSGTGGFYGYTF. The CDR3 DNA follows: TGTGCCACCAGCTCCGGGACAGGGGGTTTTTATGGCTACACCTTC.